These 14 T cell receptor beta chains came from one sample sequenced in a study of T cells after yellow fever vaccination. TCRdb itself ran the 5' RACE reads through MiXCR, one entry per CDR3 protein. The sample includes approximately 350,000 distinct CDR3 sequences, around a tenth of them seen just once. The sample was PBMCs, taken on the day of the first yellow fever vaccination. Receptor source: a man younger than 35 who received the YFV17D yellow fever vaccine.

In its sample, this clonotype was seen a few times. The chain recombines TRBV4-1 with TRBJ1-1, with a weak D call TRBD1 (5 bases). Germline values: CDR1 MGHRA, CDR2 YSYEKL. The CDR3 loop spans 18 amino acids. The ends were cut back, 1 base at V and 7 bases at J, with 25 bases in the middle. The CDR3 loop is CASSQGVSVGARIGEAFF. The CDR3 DNA sequence: TGCGCCAGCAGCCAAGGGGTATCGGTAGGGGCGCGGATCGGTGAAGCTTTCTTT.

The genes are TRBV21-1 and TRBJ1-1. TRBV21-1 is deemed a pseudogene. The CDR3 covers 10 residues. CDR3 nucleotide sequence: TGTGCCAGCAGCCCCCGACTGGCGTACTTT. This translates into CASSPRLAYF.

This clonotype has more than one count but fewer than ten. The rearrangement joins TRBV5-1 to TRBJ2-7; 7 nucleotides line up with TRBD1. CDR3 length equals 17 residues. Germline CDR1 and CDR2: SGHRS and YFSETQ. Trimming took 3 bases from V and 0 from J; bases not matched to a gene: 12. This chain's CDR3 is CASSWTRDSPLSYEQYV. In DNA form, the CDR3 reads TGCGCCAGCAGCTGGACCCGGGACAGTCCCCTCTCCTACGAGCAGTACGTC.

This chain connects TRBV5-1 to TRBJ2-7; D call uncertain. The V end was cut by 4 bases, the J end by 0 bases, with 11 bases between. Germline V lookup: CDR1 SGHRS, CDR2 YFSETQ. The CDR3 loop spans 14 amino acids. CDR3 coding DNA: TGCGCCAGCAGCCCCGGGCCGAGCTCCTACGAGCAGTACGTC. Translation gives CASSPGPSSYEQYV.

This chain links TRBV3-1 with TRBJ2-1; 15 bases fit TRBD2. CDR1 is LGHDT, CDR2 YNNKEL, per germline (reference sequence). This CDR3 spans 17 amino acids. The junction had 3 bases not matched to a gene; V was cut back by 1 base and J by 5 bases. In DNA form, the CDR3 reads TGTGCCAGCAGCCAAGGGACTAGCGGGGGGGACAACAATGAGCAGTTCTTC. This codes for CASSQGTSGGDNNEQFF.

At least ten counts were recorded for this clonotype. The chain recombines TRBV9 with TRBJ2-3; perhaps D is TRBD1 or TRBD2 (6 bases each). CDR3 length: 16 residues. V was pared by 1 base and J by 4 bases, with 16 bases between. Germline CDR1 and CDR2: SGDLS and YYNGEE. This CDR3 reads CASSVFPGEVADTQYF. The CDR3 bases are TGTGCCAGCAGCGTATTCCCAGGGGAGGTTGCAGATACGCAGTATTTT.

This clonotype was seen at least ten times. This chain links TRBV10-3 with TRBJ2-1; D gene ambiguous. V lost 1 base to trimming and J lost 7 bases, with 5 bases between them. This CDR3 is built from 12 residues. Germline CDR1 and CDR2: ENHRY and SYGVKD. The CDR3 region has the DNA TGTGCCATCAGTGAGTTCGGTAATGAGCAGTTCTTC. Residues: CAISEFGNEQFF.

The chain carries TRBV4-1 and TRBJ1-2, with D possibly TRBD1 on 6 matching bases. The CDR3 has 16 residues. CDR1 is MGHRA and CDR2 is YSYEKL in the germline V gene. Trimming left V 7 bases short and J 7 bases short, with 25 bases between. CDR3 in amino acids: CASNPGTRGQTLGYTF. CDR3 DNA: TGCGCCAGCAATCCCGGGACAAGGGGCCAGACTCTTGGCTACACCTTC.

In this sample, this clonotype turned up many times. The chain combines TRBV7-9 with TRBJ1-6; D may be TRBD1 (5 bases). The CDR3 extends over 15 amino acids. Germline V gene lookup returns CDR1 SEHNR and CDR2 FQNEAQ (reference sequence). V was cut by 3 bases and J by 10 bases, with 16 bases left in between. CDR3 protein: CASSFWGNTGSPLHF. Here the CDR3 DNA reads TGTGCCAGCAGCTTTTGGGGCAATACTGGGTCACCCCTCCACTTT.

This clonotype was detected only a few times. The chain has TRBV7-9 and TRBJ2-7, with D perhaps matching TRBD2 (5 bases). The CDR3 totals 13 residues. Trimming left V 10 bases short and J 3 bases short, with 16 bases between. Germline V gene sequence: CDR1 SEHNR, CDR2 FQNEAQ (reference sequence). The chain's CDR3 is CATSAGGDYEQYF. The CDR3 coding sequence is TGTGCCACCTCGGCGGGCGGAGACTACGAGCAGTACTTC.

This clonotype was detected a few times. The CDR3 loop is CASSSGTGAFNEQYV. The CDR3 bases are TGTGCCAGCAGTTCTGGGACAGGGGCCTTCAACGAGCAGTACGTC. The chain is built from TRBV27 and TRBJ2-7; the match to TRBD1 covers 10 bases. The CDR3 length is 15 residues. Losses at the gene ends were 4 bases for V and 5 bases for J; bases not matched to a gene: 8. Germline lookup yields CDR1 MNHEY and CDR2 SMNVEV (reference sequence).

This chain links TRBV9 with TRBJ2-5; 11 bases are shared with TRBD2. Germline values: CDR1 SGDLS, CDR2 YYNGEE. V shed 3 bases, J shed 3 bases, and the junction held 1 base outside the gene matches. The CDR3 totals 14 residues. CDR3 in DNA: TGTGCCAGCAGCGCGGGACTAGCGGAAGAGACCCAGTACTTC. It codes for CASSAGLAEETQYF.

The chain couples TRBV12-3 or TRBV12-4 to TRBJ1-5, with 7 bases identical to TRBD1. The CDR3 is 17 amino acids. V lost 5 bases and J lost 0; bases outside the gene matches: 10. The CDR3 loop is CASSKIRDSNSNQPQHF. In DNA form, the CDR3 reads TGTGCCAGCAGTAAGATCCGGGACAGCAATAGCAATCAGCCCCAGCATTTT.

The chain uses TRBV28 and TRBJ1-5, with D unclear. The CDR3 length is 17 residues. The germline V gene encodes CDR1 MDHEN and CDR2 SYDVKM. Trimming removed 3 bases at V and 0 bases at J, with 15 bases between. The CDR3 loop is CASSLGSGTYSNQPQHF. The CDR3 DNA sequence: TGTGCCAGCAGTTTGGGTTCGGGAACCTATAGCAATCAGCCCCAGCATTTT.